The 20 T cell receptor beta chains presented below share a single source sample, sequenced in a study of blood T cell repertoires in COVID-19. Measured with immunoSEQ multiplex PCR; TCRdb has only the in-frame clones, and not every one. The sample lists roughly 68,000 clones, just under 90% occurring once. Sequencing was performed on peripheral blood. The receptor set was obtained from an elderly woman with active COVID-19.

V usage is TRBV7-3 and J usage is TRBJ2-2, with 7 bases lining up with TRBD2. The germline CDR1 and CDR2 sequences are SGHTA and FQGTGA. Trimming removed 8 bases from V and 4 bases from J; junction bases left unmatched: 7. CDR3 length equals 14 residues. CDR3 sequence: CASSPSGATGELFF. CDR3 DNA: TGTGCCAGCTCCCCTAGCGGAGCCACCGGGGAGCTGTTTTTT. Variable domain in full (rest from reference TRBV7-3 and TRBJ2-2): GAGVSQTPSNKVTEKGKYVELRCDPISGHTALYWYRQSLGQGPEFLIYFQGTGAADDSGLPNDRFFAVRPEGSVSTLKIQRTERGDSAVYLCASSPSGATGELFFGEGSRLTVL.

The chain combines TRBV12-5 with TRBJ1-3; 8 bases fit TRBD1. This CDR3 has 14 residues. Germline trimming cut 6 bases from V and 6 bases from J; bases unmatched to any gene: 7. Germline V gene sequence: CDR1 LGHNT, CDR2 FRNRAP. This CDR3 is CASGLTGAQNTIYF. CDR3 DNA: TGTGCTAGTGGCCTGACAGGGGCTCAAAACACCATATATTTT.

The DNA of the CDR3 is TGCGCCACCCCGAATCCTAGCGGTACCTACAATGAGCAGTTCTTC. It translates to CATPNPSGTYNEQFF. J is TRBJ2-1 and V is TRBV10-2; TRBD2 matches at 7 bases. CDR1 WSHSY and CDR2 SAAADI come from the germline V gene. This CDR3 spans 15 amino acids. Germline trimming cut 10 bases from V and 2 bases from J; bases unmatched to any gene: 11.

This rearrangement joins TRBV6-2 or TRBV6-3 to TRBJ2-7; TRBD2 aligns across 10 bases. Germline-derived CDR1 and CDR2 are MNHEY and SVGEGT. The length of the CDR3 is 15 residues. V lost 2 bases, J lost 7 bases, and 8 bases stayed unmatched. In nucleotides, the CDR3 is TGTGCCAGCAGTTACCCGAAGGTACTAGCGGGGGAGCAGTACTTC. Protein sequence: CASSYPKVLAGEQYF.

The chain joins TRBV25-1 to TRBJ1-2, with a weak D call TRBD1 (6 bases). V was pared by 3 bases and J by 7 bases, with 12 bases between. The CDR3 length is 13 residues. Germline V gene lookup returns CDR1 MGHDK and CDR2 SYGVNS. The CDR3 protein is CASSDRGAFGYTF. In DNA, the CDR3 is TGTGCCAGCAGTGATCGGGGGGCATTTGGCTACACCTTC.

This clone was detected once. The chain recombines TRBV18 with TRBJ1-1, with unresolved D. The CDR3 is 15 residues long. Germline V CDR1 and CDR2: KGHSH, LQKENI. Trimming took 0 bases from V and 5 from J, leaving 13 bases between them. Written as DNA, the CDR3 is TGTGCCAGCTCACCACCCACGGCAGGTCGGACTGAAGCTTTCTTT. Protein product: CASSPPTAGRTEAFF.

CDR3 sequence reads: CASSLQRTSGSHNEQFF. CDR3 DNA: TGTGCCAGCAGCTTACAAAGGACTAGCGGGAGCCACAATGAGCAGTTCTTC. The V and J genes are TRBV7-6 and TRBJ2-1; 13 bases are a match to TRBD2. Germline values: CDR1 SGHVS, CDR2 FNYEAQ. The CDR3 is made up of 17 amino acids. Trimming removed 2 bases from V and 5 bases from J; junction bases left unmatched: 6.

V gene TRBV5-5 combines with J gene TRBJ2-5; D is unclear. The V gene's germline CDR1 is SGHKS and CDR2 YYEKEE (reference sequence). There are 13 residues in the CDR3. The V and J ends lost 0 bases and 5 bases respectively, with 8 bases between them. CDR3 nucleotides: TGTGCCAGCAGCTTGGCCGCTACGGAGACCCAGTACTTC. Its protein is CASSLAATETQYF.

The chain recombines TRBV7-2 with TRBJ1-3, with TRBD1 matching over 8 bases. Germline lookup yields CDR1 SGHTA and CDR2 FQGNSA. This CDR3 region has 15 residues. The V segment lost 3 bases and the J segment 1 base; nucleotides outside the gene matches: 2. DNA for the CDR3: TGTGCCAGCAGCTTCCAGGGGGCGTCTGGAAACACCATATATTTT. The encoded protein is CASSFQGASGNTIYF. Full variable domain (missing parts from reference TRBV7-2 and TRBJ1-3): GAGVSQSPSNKVTEKGKDVELRCDPISGHTALYWYRQSLGQGLEFLIYFQGNSAPDKSGLPSDRFSAERTGGSVSTLTIQRTQQEDSAVYLCASSFQGASGNTIYFGEGSWLTVV.

CDR3 in DNA: TGTGCCAGCAGTTTACCAGGGGGTCCCAATCAGCCCCAGCATTTT. This codes for CASSLPGGPNQPQHF. This chain joins TRBV28 and TRBJ1-5; the match to TRBD1 covers 7 bases. The ends lost 2 bases at V and 3 bases at J; junction bases unmatched: 4. Germline values: CDR1 MDHEN, CDR2 SYDVKM. CDR3 length: 15 residues.

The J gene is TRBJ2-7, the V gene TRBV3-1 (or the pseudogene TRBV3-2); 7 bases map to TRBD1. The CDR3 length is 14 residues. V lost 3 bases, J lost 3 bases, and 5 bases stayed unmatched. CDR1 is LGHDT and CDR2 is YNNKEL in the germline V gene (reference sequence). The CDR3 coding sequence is TGTGCCAGCAGCCAGGGACAGATTCTCTACGAGCAGTACTTC. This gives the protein CASSQGQILYEQYF.

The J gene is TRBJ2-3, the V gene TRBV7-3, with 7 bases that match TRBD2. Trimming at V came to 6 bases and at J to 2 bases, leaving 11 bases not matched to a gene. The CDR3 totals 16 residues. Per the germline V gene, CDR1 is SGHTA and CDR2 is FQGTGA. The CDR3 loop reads CASSAQPSGTTDTQYF. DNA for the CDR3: TGTGCCAGCAGTGCACAACCTAGCGGAACCACAGATACGCAGTATTTT.

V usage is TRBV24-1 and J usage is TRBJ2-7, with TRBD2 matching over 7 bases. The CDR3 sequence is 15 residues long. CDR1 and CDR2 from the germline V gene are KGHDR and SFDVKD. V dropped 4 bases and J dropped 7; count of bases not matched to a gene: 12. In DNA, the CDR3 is TGTGCCACCAGTGAGGGGGGAGGGCCTATTAGAGAGCAGTACTTC. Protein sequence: CATSEGGGPIREQYF.

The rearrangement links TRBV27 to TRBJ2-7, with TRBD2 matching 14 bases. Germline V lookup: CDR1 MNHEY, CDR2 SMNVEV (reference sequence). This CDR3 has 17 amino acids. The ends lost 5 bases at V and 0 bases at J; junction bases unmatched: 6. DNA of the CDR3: TGTGCCAGCAGTAAGACTAGCGGGGGGGTTTACTCCTACGAGCAGTACTTC. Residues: CASSKTSGGVYSYEQYF.

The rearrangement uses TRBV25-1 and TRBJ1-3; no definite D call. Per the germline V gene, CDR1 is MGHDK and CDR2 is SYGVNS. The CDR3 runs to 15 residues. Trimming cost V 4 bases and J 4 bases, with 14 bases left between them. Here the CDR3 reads CASSATRWIGNTIYF. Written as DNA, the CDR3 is TGTGCCAGCAGTGCTACGAGGTGGATCGGAAACACCATATATTTT.

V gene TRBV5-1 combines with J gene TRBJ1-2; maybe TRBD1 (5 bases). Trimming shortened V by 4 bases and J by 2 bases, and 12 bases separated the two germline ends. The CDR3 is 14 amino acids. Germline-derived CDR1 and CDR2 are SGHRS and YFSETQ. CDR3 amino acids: CASSPGTDNYGYTF. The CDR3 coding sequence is TGCGCCAGCAGCCCCGGGACTGACAACTATGGCTACACCTTC.

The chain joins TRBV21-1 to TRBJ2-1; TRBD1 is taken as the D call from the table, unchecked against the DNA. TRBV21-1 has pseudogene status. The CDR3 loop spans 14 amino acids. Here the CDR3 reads CASVRTGNYNEQFF. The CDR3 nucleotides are TGTGCCAGCGTCCGGACAGGAAATTACAATGAGCAGTTCTTC.

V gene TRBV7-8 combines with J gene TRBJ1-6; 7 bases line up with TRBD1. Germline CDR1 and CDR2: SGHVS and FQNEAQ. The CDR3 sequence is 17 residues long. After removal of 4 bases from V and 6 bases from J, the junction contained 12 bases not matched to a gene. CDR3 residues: CASSSRQGTRANSPLHF. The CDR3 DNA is TGTGCCAGCAGCTCCCGACAGGGCACGCGAGCTAATTCACCCCTCCACTTT.

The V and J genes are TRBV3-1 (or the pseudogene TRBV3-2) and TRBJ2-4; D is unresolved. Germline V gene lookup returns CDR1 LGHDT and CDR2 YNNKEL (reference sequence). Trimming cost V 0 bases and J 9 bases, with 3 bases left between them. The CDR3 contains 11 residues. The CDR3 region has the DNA TGTGCCAGCAGCCAAGAGCGCATTCAGTACTTC. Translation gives CASSQERIQYF.

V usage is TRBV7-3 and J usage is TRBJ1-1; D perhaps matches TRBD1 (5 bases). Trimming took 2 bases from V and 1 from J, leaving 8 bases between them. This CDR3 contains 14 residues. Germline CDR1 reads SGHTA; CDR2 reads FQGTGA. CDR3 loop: CASSLAGPNTEAFF. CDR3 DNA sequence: TGTGCCAGCAGCTTAGCGGGGCCGAACACTGAAGCTTTCTTT.